The clone carrying this TCR beta chain was found many times. Its antigen is unidentified. Trimming stripped 4 bases from V and 9 bases from J, with 10 bases between. Per germline, CDR1 SGHAT and CDR2 FQDESV (reference sequence). This CDR3 has 12 residues. Using its own MiXCR run on the 5' RACE reads, TCRdb lists one record per CDR3 protein. Here the sample spans around 340,000 distinct CDR3 sequences, approximately 9.1% being singletons. The data are from a study of identical twins. Points from the study as a whole: Beta out-of-frame sequences showed weaker excess sharing between twins. Donors were not followed over many years; analysis was cross-sectional. The study found excess low generation probability among twin-shared out-of-frame alpha sequences.

Sequenced material: naive T cells sorted from blood. V gene TRBV11-1 combines with J gene TRBJ2-1; D possibly corresponds to TRBD2 (5 bases). The clonotype comes from a woman in her forties or fifties in good health. The CDR3 protein is CASSYLASEQFF. CDR3 nucleotides: TGTGCCAGCAGCTACCTAGCAAGTGAGCAGTTCTTC.